In its sample, the clone carrying this TCR beta chain was seen many times. No antigen is known for it. The CDR3 is cut off 3 residues early in the read; its end comes from the germline J gene. The data belong to a study of T cell clonality in common variable immunodeficiency. The V and J ends lost 0 bases and 3 bases respectively, with 12 bases between them. The CDR3 length is 15 residues. Germline V gives CDR1 SGHRS, CDR2 YFSETQ. Study-wide findings and caveats: Patient heterogeneity in the CVID cohort limited correlations between repertoire features and clinical complications.

Data came from immunoSEQ multiplex PCR; TCRdb stores just in-frame clones and leaves some out. Observed in the sample are tens of thousands of clones, none of them singletons. The source of this sequence is a person between 18 and 75 years old in good health. V usage is TRBV5-1 and J usage is TRBJ2-5; TRBD2 is a possible D gene (5 bases). Specimen: peripheral blood mononuclear cells. The CDR3 bases that were read are TGCGCCAGCAGCTTGGCGGACTCTCCAGAAGAGACC. Translated: CASSLADSPEET. The entire CDR3 protein is CASSLADSPEETQYF.